This record covers a single TCR beta chain. The target antigen is unknown. This CDR3 has 13 amino acids. V was cut by 5 bases and J by 8 bases, with 13 bases left in between. Germline CDR1 SGHRS, CDR2 YFSETQ. The data were obtained in a study of T cell responses to AZD1222 COVID-19 vaccine. General study findings and limits: Two doses of AZD1222 preceded a rise in Spike-specific TCR breadth and depth. The study identified only six AZD1222 recipients as seropositive at baseline. Repertoires were collected only later (after the peak T cell response had occurred).

Profiling relied on immunoSEQ multiplex PCR, and the TCRdb table lists in-frame clones only, not all of them. This sample has 55,000 to 65,000 clones, with 75% to 90% found just once. The receptor was isolated from an adult in good health. The chain employs TRBV5-1 and TRBJ1-4, with D maybe TRBD1 (5 bases). This specimen consisted of peripheral blood, obtained on day 0 of AZD1222 vaccination. The CDR3 DNA follows: TGCGCCAGCAGACCCAGGGAAGGAGAAAAACTGTTTTTT. Amino acids: CASRPREGEKLFF.